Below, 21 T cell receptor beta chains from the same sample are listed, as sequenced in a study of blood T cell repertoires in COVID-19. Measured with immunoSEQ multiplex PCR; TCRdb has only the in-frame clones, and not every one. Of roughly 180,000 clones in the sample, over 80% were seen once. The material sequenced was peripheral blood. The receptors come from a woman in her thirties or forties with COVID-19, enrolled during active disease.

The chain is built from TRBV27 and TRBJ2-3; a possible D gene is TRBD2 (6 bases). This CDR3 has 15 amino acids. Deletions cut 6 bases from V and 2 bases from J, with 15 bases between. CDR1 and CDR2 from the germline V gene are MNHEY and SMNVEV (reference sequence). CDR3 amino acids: CASRWDLLNTDTQYF. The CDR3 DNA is TGTGCCAGCAGATGGGACTTGCTGAACACAGATACGCAGTATTTT.

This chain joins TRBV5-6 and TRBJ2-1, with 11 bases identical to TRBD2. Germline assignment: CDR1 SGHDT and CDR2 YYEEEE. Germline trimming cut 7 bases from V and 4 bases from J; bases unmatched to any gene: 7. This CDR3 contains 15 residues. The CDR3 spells CASSRGTSGYNEQFF. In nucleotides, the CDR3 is TGTGCCAGCTCCCGAGGGACTAGCGGTTACAATGAGCAGTTCTTC.

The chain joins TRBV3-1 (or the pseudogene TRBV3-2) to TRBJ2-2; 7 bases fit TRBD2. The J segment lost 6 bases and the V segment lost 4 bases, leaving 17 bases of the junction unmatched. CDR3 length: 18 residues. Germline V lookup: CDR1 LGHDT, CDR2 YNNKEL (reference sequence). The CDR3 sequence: CASSPEGRERAKAGELFF. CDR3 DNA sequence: TGTGCCAGCAGCCCCGAAGGGAGGGAGCGGGCGAAGGCCGGGGAGCTGTTTTTT.

In nucleotides, the CDR3 is TGTGCCAGCTCACCAGTTCTAGCGGGATCCTCCTACAATGAGCAGTTCTTC. Residues: CASSPVLAGSSYNEQFF. This chain connects TRBV18 to TRBJ2-1; TRBD2 matches 9 bases. Germline V gene data show CDR1 as KGHSH and CDR2 as LQKENI. This CDR3 contains 17 residues. The trim removed 2 bases at V and 0 bases at J, leaving 5 bases unmatched.

DNA of the CDR3: TGTGCCAGCAGCTCGCAGACAGCTGCTGATTCACCCCTCCACTTT. Its protein is CASSSQTAADSPLHF. The chain employs TRBV7-8 and TRBJ1-6; a possible D gene is TRBD1 (5 bases). The CDR3 is 15 residues long. Germline values: CDR1 SGHVS, CDR2 FQNEAQ. Trimming cost V 4 bases and J 8 bases, with 15 bases left between them.

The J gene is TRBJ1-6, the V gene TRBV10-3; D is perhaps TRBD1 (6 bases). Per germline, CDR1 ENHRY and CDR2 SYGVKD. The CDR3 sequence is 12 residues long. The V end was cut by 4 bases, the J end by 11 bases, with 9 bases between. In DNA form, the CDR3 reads TGTGCCATCAGTGCTTGGACAGCACCCCTCCACTTT. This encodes CAISAWTAPLHF.

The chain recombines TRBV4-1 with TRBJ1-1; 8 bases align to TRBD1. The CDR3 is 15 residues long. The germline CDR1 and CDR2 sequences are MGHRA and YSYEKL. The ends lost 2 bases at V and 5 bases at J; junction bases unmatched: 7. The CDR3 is CASSQQTGELTEAFF. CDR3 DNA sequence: TGCGCCAGCAGCCAACAGACAGGGGAATTAACTGAAGCTTTCTTT.

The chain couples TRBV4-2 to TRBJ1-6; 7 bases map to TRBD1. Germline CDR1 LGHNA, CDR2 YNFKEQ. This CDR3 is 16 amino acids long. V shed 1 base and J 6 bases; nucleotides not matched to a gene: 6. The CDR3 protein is CASSQGPGTANSPLHF. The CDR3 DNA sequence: TGTGCCAGCAGCCAAGGACCAGGGACAGCTAATTCACCCCTCCACTTT.

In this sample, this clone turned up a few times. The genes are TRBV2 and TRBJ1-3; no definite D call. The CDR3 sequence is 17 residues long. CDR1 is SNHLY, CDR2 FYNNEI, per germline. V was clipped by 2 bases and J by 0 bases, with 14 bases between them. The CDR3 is CASSEYAGMDSGNTIYF. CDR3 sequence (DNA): TGTGCCAGCAGTGAATACGCGGGTATGGACTCTGGAAACACCATATATTTT.

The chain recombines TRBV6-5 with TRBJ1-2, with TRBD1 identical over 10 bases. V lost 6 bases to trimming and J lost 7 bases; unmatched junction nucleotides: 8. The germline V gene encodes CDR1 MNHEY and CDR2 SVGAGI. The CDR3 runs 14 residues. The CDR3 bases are TGTGCCAGCAGGCCGCCGGGACAGGGGTTTGGCTACACCTTC. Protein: CASRPPGQGFGYTF.

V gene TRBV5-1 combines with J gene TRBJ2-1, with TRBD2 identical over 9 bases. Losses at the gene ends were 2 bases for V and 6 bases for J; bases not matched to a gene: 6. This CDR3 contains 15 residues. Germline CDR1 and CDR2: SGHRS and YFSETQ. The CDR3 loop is CASSFGRGGLNEQFF. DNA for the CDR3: TGCGCCAGCAGCTTTGGGCGGGGGGGCCTCAATGAGCAGTTCTTC.

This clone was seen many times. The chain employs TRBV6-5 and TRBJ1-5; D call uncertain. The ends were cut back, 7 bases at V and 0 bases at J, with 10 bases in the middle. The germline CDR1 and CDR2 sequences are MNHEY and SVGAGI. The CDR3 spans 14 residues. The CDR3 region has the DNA TGTGCCAGCAAAGAGGCGCTTAGCAATCAGCCCCAGCATTTT. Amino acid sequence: CASKEALSNQPQHF.

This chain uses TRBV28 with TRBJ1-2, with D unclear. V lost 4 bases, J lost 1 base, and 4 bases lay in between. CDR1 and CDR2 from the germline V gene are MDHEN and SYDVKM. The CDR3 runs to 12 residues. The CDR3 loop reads CASSWSNYGYTF. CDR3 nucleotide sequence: TGTGCCAGCAGTTGGAGTAACTATGGCTACACCTTC.

The CDR3 DNA reads as TGTGCCAGCAGTTACTACCGGGAGCGGGTGCCTGAGCAGTTCTTC. It codes for CASSYYRERVPEQFF. The V and J genes are TRBV6-5 and TRBJ2-1, with a possible D match to TRBD2 (6 bases). V was pared by 1 base and J by 9 bases, with 16 bases between. Per germline, CDR1 MNHEY and CDR2 SVGAGI. The CDR3 consists of 15 residues.

CDR3 in DNA: TGTGCCAGCTCACCTAGGACTAGCCGCTCCTACAATGAGCAGTTCTTC. The encoded protein is CASSPRTSRSYNEQFF. The chain combines TRBV18 with TRBJ2-1; 8 bases map to TRBD2. With 3 bases clipped from V and 0 bases from J, the junction kept 4 bases outside the gene matches. CDR3 length: 16 residues. Germline CDR1 and CDR2: KGHSH and LQKENI. Full variable domain (missing parts from reference TRBV18 and TRBJ2-1): NAGVMQNPRHLVRRRGQEARLRCSPMKGHSHVYWYRQLPEEGLKFMVYLQKENIIDESGMPKERFSAEFPKEGPSILRIQQVVRGDSAAYFCASSPRTSRSYNEQFFGPGTRLTVL.

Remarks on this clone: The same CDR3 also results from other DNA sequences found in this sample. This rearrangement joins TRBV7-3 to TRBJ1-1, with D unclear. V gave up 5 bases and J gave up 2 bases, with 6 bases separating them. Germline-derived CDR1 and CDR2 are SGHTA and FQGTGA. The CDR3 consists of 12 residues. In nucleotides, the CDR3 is TGTGCCAGCAGCGCGGGTAACACTGAAGCTTTCTTT. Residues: CASSAGNTEAFF.

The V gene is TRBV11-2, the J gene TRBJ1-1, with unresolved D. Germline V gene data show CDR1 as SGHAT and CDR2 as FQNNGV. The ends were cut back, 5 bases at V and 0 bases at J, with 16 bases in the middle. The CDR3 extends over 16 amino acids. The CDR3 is CASSLGSGPMNTEAFF. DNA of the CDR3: TGTGCCAGCAGCCTCGGGAGTGGACCCATGAACACTGAAGCTTTCTTT.

The DNA of the CDR3 is TGCGCCAGCAGCTTGGGGGGTCTAGCGGGAGAGGAGACCCAGTACTTC. This sequence encodes CASSLGGLAGEETQYF. This chain links TRBV5-1 with TRBJ2-5; 10 bases align to TRBD2. CDR1 and CDR2 (germline): SGHRS, YFSETQ. The CDR3 contains 16 residues. Losses at the gene ends were 0 bases for V and 5 bases for J; bases not matched to a gene: 7. Using reference TRBV5-1 and TRBJ2-5 for the parts outside the CDR3, the full variable domain is KAGVTQTPRYLIKTRGQQVTLSCSPISGHRSVSWYQQTPGQGLQFLFEYFSETQRNKGNFPGRFSGRQFSNSRSEMNVSTLELGDSALYLCASSLGGLAGEETQYFGPGTRLLVL.

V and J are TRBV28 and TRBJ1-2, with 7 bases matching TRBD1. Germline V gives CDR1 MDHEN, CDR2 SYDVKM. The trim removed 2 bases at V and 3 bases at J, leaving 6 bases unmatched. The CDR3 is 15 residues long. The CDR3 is CASSLERGLDYGYTF. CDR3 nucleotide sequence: TGTGCCAGCAGTTTAGAGAGGGGGCTTGACTATGGCTACACCTTC.

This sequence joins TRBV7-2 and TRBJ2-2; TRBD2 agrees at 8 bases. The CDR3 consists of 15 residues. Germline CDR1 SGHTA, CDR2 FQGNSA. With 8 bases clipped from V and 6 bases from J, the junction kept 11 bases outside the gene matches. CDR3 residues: CASSPRGSGAGELFF. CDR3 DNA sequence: TGTGCCAGCTCCCCGCGGGGTAGCGGGGCCGGGGAGCTGTTTTTT.

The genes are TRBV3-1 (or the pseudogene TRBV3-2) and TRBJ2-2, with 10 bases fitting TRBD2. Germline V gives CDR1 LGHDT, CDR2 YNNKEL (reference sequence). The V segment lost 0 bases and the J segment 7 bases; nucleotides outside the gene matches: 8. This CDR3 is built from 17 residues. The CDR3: CASSQETSGRAIGELFF. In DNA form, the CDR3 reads TGTGCCAGCAGCCAAGAAACGAGCGGGAGGGCCATCGGGGAGCTGTTTTTT.